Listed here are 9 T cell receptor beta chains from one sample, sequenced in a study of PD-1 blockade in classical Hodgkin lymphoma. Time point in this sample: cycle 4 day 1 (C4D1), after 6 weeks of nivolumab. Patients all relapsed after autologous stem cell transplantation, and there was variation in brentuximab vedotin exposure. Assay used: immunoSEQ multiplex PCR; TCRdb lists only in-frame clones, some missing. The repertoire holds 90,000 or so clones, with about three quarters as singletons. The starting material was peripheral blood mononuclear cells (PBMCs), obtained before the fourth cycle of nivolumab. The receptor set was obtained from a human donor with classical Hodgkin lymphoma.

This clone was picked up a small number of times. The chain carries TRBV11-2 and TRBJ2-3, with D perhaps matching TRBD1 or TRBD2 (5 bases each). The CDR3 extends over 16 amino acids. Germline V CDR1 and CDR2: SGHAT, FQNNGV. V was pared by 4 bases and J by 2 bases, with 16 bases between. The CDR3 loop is CASSSRGPTTTDTQYF. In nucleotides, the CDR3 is TGTGCCAGCAGCTCCCGGGGACCCACCACCACAGATACGCAGTATTTT.

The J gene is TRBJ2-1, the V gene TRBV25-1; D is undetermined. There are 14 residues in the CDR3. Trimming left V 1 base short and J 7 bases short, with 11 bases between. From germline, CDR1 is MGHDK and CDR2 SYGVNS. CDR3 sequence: CASSESPTQNEQFF. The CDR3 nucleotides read TGTGCCAGCAGTGAATCCCCCACCCAGAATGAGCAGTTCTTC.

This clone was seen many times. DNA for the CDR3: TGTGCCAGTAGTATCTGGACGCCTAGCAATCAGCCCCAGCATTTT. Its translation: CASSIWTPSNQPQHF. V usage is TRBV19 and J usage is TRBJ1-5; D is ambiguous. Germline CDR1 and CDR2: LNHDA and SQIVND (reference sequence). V gave up 3 bases and J gave up 0 bases, with 9 bases separating them. The length of the CDR3 is 15 residues.

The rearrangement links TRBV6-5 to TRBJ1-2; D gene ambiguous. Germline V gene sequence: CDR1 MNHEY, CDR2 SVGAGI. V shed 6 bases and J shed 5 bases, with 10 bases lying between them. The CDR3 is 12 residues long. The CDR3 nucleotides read TGTGCCAGCAGAGGGCAGCCGTATGGCTACACCTTC. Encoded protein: CASRGQPYGYTF.

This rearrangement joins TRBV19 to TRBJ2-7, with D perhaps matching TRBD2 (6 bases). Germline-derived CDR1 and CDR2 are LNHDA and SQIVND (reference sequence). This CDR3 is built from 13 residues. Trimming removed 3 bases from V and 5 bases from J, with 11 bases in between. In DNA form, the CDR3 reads TGTGCCAGTAGTATTGGAGGGATCAACGAGCAGTACTTC. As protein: CASSIGGINEQYF.

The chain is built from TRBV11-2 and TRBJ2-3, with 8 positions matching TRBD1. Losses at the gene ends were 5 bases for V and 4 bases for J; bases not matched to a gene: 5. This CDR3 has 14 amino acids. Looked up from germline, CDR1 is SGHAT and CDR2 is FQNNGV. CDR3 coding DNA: TGTGCCAGCAGCCTCGGACAGGGACCAGATACGCAGTATTTT. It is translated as CASSLGQGPDTQYF.

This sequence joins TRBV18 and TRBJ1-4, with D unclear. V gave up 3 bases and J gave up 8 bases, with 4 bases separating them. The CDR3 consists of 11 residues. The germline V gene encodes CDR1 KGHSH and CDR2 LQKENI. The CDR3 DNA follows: TGTGCCAGCTCACCGGAGGAAAAACTGTTTTTT. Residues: CASSPEEKLFF.

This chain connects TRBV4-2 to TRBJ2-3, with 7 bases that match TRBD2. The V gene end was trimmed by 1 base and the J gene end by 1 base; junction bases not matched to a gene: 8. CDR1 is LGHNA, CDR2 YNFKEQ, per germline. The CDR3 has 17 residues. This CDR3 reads CASSQGASGARTDTQYF. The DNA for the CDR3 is TGTGCCAGCAGCCAAGGGGCGAGCGGGGCCCGCACAGATACGCAGTATTTT.

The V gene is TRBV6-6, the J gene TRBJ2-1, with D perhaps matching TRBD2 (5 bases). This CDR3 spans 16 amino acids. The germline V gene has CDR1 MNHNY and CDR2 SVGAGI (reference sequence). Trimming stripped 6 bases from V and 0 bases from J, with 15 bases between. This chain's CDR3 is CASSRTSPSSYNEQFF. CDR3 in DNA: TGTGCCAGCAGCCGGACTTCCCCTAGCTCCTACAATGAGCAGTTCTTC.